This TCR beta chain emerged from a study of blood T cell repertoires in COVID-19. The overall study: Specimens from acute and convalescent COVID-19 originated in the United States, Italy and Spain.

Measured with immunoSEQ multiplex PCR; TCRdb has only the in-frame clones, and not every one. The sample holds about 200,000 clones; approximately 80% are singletons and the top ten take about 8.9%. Germline CDR1 reads SGHTA; CDR2 reads FQGNSA. This CDR3 contains 15 residues. Between the trimmed V and J ends, which lost 1 base and 10 bases, there was a span of 16 bases. The specimen sequenced was peripheral blood. The rearrangement links TRBV7-2 to TRBJ1-4; D perhaps matches TRBD1 (5 bases). The sequence was obtained from a man in his fifties with active or convalescent COVID-19. CDR3 region: CASSLVGQGVGKLFF. Here the CDR3 DNA reads TGTGCCAGCAGCTTAGTCGGGCAGGGTGTAGGAAAACTGTTTTTT.